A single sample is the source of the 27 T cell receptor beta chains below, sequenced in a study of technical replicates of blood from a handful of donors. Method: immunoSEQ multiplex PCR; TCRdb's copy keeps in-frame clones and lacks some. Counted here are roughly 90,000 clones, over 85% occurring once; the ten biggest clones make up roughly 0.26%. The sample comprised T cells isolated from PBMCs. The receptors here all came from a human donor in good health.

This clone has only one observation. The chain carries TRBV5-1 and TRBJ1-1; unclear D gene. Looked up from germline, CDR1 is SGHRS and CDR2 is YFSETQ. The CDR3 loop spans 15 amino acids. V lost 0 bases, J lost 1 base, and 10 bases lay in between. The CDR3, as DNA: TGCGCCAGCAGCTTGGGGTCAGGAGGGAACACTGAAGCTTTCTTT. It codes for CASSLGSGGNTEAFF.

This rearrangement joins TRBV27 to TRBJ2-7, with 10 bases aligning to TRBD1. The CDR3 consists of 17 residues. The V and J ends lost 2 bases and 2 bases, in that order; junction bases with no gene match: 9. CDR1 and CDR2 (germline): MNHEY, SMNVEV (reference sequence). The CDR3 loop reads CASSLMVGTGDTYEQYF. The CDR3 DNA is TGTGCCAGCAGTTTAATGGTAGGGACAGGGGACACCTACGAGCAGTACTTC.

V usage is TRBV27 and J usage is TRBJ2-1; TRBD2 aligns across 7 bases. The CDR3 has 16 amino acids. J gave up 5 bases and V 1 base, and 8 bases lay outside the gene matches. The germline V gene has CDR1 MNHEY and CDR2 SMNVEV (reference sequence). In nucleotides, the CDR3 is TGTGCCAGCAGTTTATATAATGGCGGGAGACACAATGAGCAGTTCTTC. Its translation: CASSLYNGGRHNEQFF.

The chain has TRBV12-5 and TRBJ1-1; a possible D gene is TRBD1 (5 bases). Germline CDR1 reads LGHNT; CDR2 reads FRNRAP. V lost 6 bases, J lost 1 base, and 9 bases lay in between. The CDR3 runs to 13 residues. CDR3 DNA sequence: TGTGCTAGTGGCGGACACAGGAACACTGAAGCTTTCTTT. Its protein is CASGGHRNTEAFF.

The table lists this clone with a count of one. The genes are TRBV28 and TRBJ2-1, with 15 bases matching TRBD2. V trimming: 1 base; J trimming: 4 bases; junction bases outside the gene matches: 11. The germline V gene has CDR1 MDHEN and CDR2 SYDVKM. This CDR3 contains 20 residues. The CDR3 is CASSLFQGLAGGGTYNEQFF. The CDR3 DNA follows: TGTGCCAGCAGTTTATTCCAGGGACTAGCGGGAGGAGGGACTTACAATGAGCAGTTCTTC.

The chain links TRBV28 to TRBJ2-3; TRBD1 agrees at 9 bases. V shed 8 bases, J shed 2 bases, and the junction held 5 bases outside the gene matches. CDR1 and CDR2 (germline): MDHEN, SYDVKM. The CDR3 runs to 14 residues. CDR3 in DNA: TGTGCCAGCCGCCGGGACAGGGCCACAGATACGCAGTATTTT. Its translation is CASRRDRATDTQYF.

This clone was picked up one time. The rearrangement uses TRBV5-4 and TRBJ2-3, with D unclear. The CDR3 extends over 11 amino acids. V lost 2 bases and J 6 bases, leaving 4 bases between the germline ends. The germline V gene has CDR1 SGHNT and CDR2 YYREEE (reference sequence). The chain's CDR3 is CASSFGDTQYF. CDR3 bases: TGTGCCAGCAGCTTCGGGGATACGCAGTATTTT.

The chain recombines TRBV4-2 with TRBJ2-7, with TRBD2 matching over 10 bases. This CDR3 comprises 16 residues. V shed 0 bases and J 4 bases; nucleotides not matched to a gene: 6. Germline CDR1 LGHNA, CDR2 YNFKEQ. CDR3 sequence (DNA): TGTGCCAGCAGCCAAGAAGTAAGCGGGAGGGGGTACGAGCAGTACTTC. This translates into CASSQEVSGRGYEQYF.

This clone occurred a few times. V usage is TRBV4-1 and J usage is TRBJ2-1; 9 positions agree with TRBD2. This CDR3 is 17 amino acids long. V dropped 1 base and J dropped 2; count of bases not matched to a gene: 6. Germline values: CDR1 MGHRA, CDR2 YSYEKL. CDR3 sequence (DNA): TGCGCCAGCAGCCAAGTTTTGGCGGGAGGGCCCTACAATGAGCAGTTCTTC. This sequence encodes CASSQVLAGGPYNEQFF.

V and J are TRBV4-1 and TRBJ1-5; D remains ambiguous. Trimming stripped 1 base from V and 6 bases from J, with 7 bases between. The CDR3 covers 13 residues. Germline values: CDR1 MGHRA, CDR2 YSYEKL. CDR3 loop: CASSQAYSQPQHF. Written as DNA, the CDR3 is TGCGCCAGCAGCCAAGCCTACAGTCAGCCCCAGCATTTT.

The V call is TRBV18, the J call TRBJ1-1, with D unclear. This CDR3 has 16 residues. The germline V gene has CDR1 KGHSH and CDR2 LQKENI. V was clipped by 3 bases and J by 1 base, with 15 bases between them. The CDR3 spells CASSPNEVSSNTEAFF. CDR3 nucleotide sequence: TGTGCCAGCTCACCCAACGAGGTTTCCTCGAACACTGAAGCTTTCTTT.

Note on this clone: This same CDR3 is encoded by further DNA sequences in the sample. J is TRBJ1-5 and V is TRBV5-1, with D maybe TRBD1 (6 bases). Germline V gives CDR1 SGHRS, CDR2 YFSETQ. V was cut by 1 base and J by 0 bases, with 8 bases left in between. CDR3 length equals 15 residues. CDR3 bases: TGCGCCAGCAGCTTGACAGGGTATAGCAATCAGCCCCAGCATTTT. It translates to CASSLTGYSNQPQHF.

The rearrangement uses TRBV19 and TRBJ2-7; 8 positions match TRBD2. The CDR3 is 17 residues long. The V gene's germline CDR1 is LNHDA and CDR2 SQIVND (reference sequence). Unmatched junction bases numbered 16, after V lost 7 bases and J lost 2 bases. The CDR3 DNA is TGTGCCAGTACACGGGACGCCGGGACTAGTATCCCCTACGAGCAGTACTTC. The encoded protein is CASTRDAGTSIPYEQYF. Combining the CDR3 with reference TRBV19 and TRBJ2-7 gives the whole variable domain DGGITQSPKYLFRKEGQNVTLSCEQNLNHDAMYWYRQDPGQGLRLIYYSQIVNDFQKGDIAEGYSVSREKKESFPLTVTSAQKNPTAFYLCASTRDAGTSIPYEQYFGPGTRLTVT.

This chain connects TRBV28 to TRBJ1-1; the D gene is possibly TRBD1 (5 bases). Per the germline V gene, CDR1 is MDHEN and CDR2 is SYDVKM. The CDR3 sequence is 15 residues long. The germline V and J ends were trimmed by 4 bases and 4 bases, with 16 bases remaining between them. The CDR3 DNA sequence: TGTGCCAGCAGTTACGCCGGGGGGGAGGGCACTGAAGCTTTCTTT. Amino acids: CASSYAGGEGTEAFF.

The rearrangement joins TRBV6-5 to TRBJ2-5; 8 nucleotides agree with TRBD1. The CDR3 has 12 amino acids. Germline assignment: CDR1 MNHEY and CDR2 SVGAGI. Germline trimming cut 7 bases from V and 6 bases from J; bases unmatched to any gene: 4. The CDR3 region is CASTGQGKTQYF. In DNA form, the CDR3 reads TGTGCCAGCACCGGACAGGGAAAGACCCAGTACTTC.

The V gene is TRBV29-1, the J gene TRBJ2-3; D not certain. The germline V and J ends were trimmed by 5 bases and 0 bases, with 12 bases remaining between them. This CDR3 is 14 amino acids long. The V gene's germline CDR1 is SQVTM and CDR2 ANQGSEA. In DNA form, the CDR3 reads TGCAGCGTTTCAAGAACATTCAGCACAGATACGCAGTATTTT. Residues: CSVSRTFSTDTQYF.

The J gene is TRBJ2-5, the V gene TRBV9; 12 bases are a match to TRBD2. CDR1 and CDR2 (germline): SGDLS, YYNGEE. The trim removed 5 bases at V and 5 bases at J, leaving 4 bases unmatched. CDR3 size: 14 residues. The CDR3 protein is CASSQTSGSETQYF. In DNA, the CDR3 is TGTGCCAGCAGTCAGACTAGCGGGAGTGAGACCCAGTACTTC. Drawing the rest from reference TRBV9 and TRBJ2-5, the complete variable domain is DSGVTQTPKHLITATGQRVTLRCSPRSGDLSVYWYQQSLDQGLQFLIQYYNGEERAKGNILERFSAQQFPDLHSELNLSSLELGDSALYFCASSQTSGSETQYFGPGTRLLVL.

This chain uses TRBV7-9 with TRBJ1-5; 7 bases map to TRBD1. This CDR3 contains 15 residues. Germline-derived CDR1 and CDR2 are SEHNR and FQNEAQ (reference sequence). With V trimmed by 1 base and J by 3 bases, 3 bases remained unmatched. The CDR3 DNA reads TGTGCCAGCAGCTTAGGACAGGGTATCAATCAGCCCCAGCATTTT. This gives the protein CASSLGQGINQPQHF. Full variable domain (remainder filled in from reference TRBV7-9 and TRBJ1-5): DTGVSQNPRHKITKRGQNVTFRCDPISEHNRLYWYRQTLGQGPEFLTYFQNEAQLEKSRLLSDRFSAERPKGSFSTLEIQRTEQGDSAMYLCASSLGQGINQPQHFGDGTRLSIL.

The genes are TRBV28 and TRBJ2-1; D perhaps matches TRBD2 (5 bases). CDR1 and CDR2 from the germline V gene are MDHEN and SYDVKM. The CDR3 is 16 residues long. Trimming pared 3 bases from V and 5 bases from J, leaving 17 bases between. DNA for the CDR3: TGTGCCAGCAGTTTGGTATCGGGATCGGTCCACAATGAGCAGTTCTTC. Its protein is CASSLVSGSVHNEQFF.

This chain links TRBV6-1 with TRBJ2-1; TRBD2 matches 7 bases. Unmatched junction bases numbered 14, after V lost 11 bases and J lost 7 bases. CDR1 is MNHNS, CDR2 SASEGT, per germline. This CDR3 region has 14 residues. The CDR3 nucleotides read TGTGCCGGGGATGATGGGAGGGCTAATAATGAGCAGTTCTTC. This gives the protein CAGDDGRANNEQFF.

CDR3 DNA sequence: TGTGCTAGTGGTTTGGTACGGACAGGGGGTATGAACACTGAAGCTTTCTTT. This gives the protein CASGLVRTGGMNTEAFF. This chain links TRBV12-5 with TRBJ1-1, with 10 nucleotides matching TRBD1. Germline lookup yields CDR1 LGHNT and CDR2 FRNRAP. The length of the CDR3 is 17 residues. V was clipped by 0 bases and J by 0 bases; unmatched bases: 4. The full variable domain, with the rest looked up from reference TRBV12-5 and TRBJ1-1, is DARVTQTPRHKVTEMGQEVTMRCQPILGHNTVFWYRQTMMQGLELLAYFRNRAPLDDSGMPKDRFSAEMPDATLATLKIQPSEPRDSAVYFCASGLVRTGGMNTEAFFGQGTRLTVV.

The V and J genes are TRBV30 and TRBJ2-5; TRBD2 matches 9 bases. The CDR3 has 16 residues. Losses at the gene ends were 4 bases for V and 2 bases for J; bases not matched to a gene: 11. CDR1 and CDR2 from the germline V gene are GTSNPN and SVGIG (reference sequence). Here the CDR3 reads CAWMRGAGGDQETQYF. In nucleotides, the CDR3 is TGTGCCTGGATGCGTGGGGCGGGGGGGGATCAAGAGACCCAGTACTTC.

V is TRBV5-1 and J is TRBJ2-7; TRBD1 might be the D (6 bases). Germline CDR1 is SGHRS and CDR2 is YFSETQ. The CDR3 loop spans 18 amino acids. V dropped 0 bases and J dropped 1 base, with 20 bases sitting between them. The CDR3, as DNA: TGCGCCAGCAGCTTGGTCCCAGGGGAACGATTGGAATCCTACGAGCAGTACTTC. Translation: CASSLVPGERLESYEQYF.

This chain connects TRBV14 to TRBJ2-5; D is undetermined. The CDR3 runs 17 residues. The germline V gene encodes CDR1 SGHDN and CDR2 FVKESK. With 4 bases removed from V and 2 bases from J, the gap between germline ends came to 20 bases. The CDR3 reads CASSPGSFRERQETQYF. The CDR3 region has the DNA TGTGCCAGCAGCCCCGGATCTTTTCGAGAGAGGCAAGAGACCCAGTACTTC.

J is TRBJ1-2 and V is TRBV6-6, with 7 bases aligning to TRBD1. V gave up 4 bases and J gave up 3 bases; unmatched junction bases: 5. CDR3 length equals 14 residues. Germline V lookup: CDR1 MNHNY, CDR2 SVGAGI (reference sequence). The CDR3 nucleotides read TGTGCCAGCAGTTTGACAGGGCCGGACTATGGCTACACCTTC. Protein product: CASSLTGPDYGYTF.

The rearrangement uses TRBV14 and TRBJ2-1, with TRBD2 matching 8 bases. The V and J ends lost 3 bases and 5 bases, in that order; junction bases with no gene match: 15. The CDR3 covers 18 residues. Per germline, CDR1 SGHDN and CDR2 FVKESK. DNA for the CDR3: TGTGCCAGCAGCCAGCCGGAAACGGGGGGGGCTTTCGACAATGAGCAGTTCTTC. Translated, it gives CASSQPETGGAFDNEQFF.

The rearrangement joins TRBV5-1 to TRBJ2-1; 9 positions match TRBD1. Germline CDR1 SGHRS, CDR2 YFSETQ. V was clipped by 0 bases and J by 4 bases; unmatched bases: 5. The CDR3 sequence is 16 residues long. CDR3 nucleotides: TGCGCCAGCAGCTTGGAGGGGACAGGGATATACAATGAGCAGTTCTTC. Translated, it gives CASSLEGTGIYNEQFF.